This passage covers 10 T cell receptor beta chains from one sample sequenced in a study of beta chain features in type 1 diabetes. Every bit of the isolated RNA underwent reverse transcription, so sequencing read expressed TCRB transcripts. TCRdb's copy holds only in-frame clones and misses some; the assay was immunoSEQ multiplex PCR. Of hundreds of thousands of clones detected, around 15% appear once; the ten largest clones hold approximately 0.099%. Material for sequencing was naive CD4+ T cells from blood. The source is a man between 18 and 35 years old in good health.

The chain carries TRBV12-5 and TRBJ2-4; D tentatively reads TRBD1 or TRBD2 (6 bases each). The CDR3 is 14 residues long. V dropped 6 bases and J dropped 5 bases, with 14 bases sitting between them. Per the germline V gene, CDR1 is LGHNT and CDR2 is FRNRAP. CDR3 residues: CASGVGGLENIQYF. The CDR3 nucleotides are TGTGCTAGTGGGGTTGGGGGGCTGGAAAACATTCAGTACTTC. The entire variable domain, with the rest obtained from reference TRBV12-5 and TRBJ2-4, is as follows: DARVTQTPRHKVTEMGQEVTMRCQPILGHNTVFWYRQTMMQGLELLAYFRNRAPLDDSGMPKDRFSAEMPDATLATLKIQPSEPRDSAVYFCASGVGGLENIQYFGAGTRLSVL.

J is TRBJ1-2 and V is TRBV5-1; D remains ambiguous. From germline, CDR1 is SGHRS and CDR2 YFSETQ. The ends were cut back, 7 bases at V and 2 bases at J, with 9 bases in the middle. The CDR3 spans 12 residues. CDR3 region: CASRTENYGYTF. CDR3 coding DNA: TGCGCCAGCCGAACAGAGAACTATGGCTACACCTTC.

This clone was seen only a few times. The rearrangement uses TRBV5-8 and TRBJ2-7; 7 bases match TRBD1. Germline CDR1 reads SGHTS; CDR2 reads YDEGEE. This CDR3 contains 13 residues. The V and J ends lost 0 bases and 6 bases, in that order; junction bases with no gene match: 3. The DNA of the CDR3 is TGTGCCAGCAGCTTGGTGTCAGGGGGCGAGCAGTACTTC. Protein: CASSLVSGGEQYF.

This clone has more than one count but fewer than ten. The chain uses TRBV29-1 and TRBJ1-2; D is ambiguous. The CDR3 is 15 amino acids. The germline CDR1 and CDR2 sequences are SQVTM and ANQGSEA. Trimming took off 2 bases at V and 5 bases at J, with 18 bases between the two ends. CDR3 sequence reads: CSVELYPRTQYGYTF. CDR3 coding DNA: TGCAGCGTTGAATTGTATCCGCGGACCCAATATGGCTACACCTTC.

CDR3 amino acids: CASSIIEGGTEAFF. For the CDR3, the DNA is TGTGCCAGCAGTATAATCGAAGGGGGCACTGAAGCTTTCTTT. The chain employs TRBV6-6 and TRBJ1-1; a possible D gene is TRBD1 (6 bases). The CDR3 runs to 14 residues. Trimming shortened V by 5 bases and J by 4 bases, and 14 bases separated the two germline ends. The germline V gene encodes CDR1 MNHNY and CDR2 SVGAGI (reference sequence).

This chain connects TRBV2 to TRBJ1-1, with TRBD1 identical over 9 bases. The germline gives CDR1 SNHLY, CDR2 FYNNEI. The CDR3 length is 15 residues. Trimming removed 9 bases from V and 4 bases from J; junction bases left unmatched: 12. DNA of the CDR3: TGTGCCAGTGTCTGGGACAGGGAGGTGTCCACTGAAGCTTTCTTT. This translates into CASVWDREVSTEAFF.

This clone was recorded a few times. V usage is TRBV2 and J usage is TRBJ1-4; D might be TRBD1 (6 bases). The ends were cut back, 7 bases at V and 8 bases at J, with 20 bases in the middle. Germline CDR1 reads SNHLY; CDR2 reads FYNNEI. There are 15 residues in the CDR3. The CDR3 coding sequence is TGTGCCAGCACACCGAGCAGGGGCCTTGGAGAAAAACTGTTTTTT. Translated: CASTPSRGLGEKLFF.

The chain combines TRBV27 with TRBJ2-3; TRBD2 agrees at 8 bases. Germline CDR1 MNHEY, CDR2 SMNVEV (reference sequence). V lost 6 bases and J lost 8; bases outside the gene matches: 10. The CDR3 length is 14 residues. This CDR3 reads CASRREGQWGTQYF. The CDR3 nucleotides read TGTGCCAGCAGACGGGAGGGCCAGTGGGGTACGCAGTATTTT.

The table lists this clone with a few counts. The chain recombines TRBV4-1 with TRBJ1-3, with a possible D match to TRBD1 (6 bases). V was trimmed by 4 bases and J by 0 bases, leaving 13 bases between them. CDR1 and CDR2 (germline): MGHRA, YSYEKL. The CDR3 is 16 amino acids. Here the CDR3 DNA reads TGCGCCAGCAGCCGCGGACAGTTAAGCTCTGGAAACACCATATATTTT. It translates to CASSRGQLSSGNTIYF.

The rearrangement uses TRBV4-1 and TRBJ1-1, with D hard to call. Trimming removed 1 base at V and 10 bases at J, with 16 bases between. This CDR3 spans 14 amino acids. CDR1 is MGHRA and CDR2 is YSYEKL in the germline V gene. CDR3 coding DNA: TGCGCCAGCAGCCAAGTATATGAGAGGAACGTAGCTTTCTTT. Translation gives CASSQVYERNVAFF.